The 3 T cell receptor beta chains presented below share a single source sample, sequenced in a study of cytomegalovirus exposure and HLA in healthy donors. The PCR employed 60 Vbeta primers together with 13 Jbeta primers. TCRdb keeps only in-frame clones here, not all; method: immunoSEQ multiplex PCR. The table records over 200,000 clones, approximately 82% of them present only once. Sequenced sample: PBMCs. Every receptor here comes from a middle-aged woman in good health and CMV-seronegative.

V is TRBV9 and J is TRBJ2-1, with D perhaps matching TRBD2 (6 bases). CDR1 SGDLS and CDR2 YYNGEE come from the germline V gene. The CDR3 runs 13 residues. V lost 0 bases and J lost 8, with 9 bases in between. The CDR3 region has the DNA TGTGCCAGCAGCGTAGGACTAGGAGATGAGCAGTTCTTC. This gives the protein CASSVGLGDEQFF. The entire variable domain, with the rest obtained from reference TRBV9 and TRBJ2-1, is as follows: DSGVTQTPKHLITATGQRVTLRCSPRSGDLSVYWYQQSLDQGLQFLIQYYNGEERAKGNILERFSAQQFPDLHSELNLSSLELGDSALYFCASSVGLGDEQFFGPGTRLTVL.

This chain connects TRBV7-8 to TRBJ1-5, with TRBD1 identical over 10 bases. Trimming cost V 8 bases and J 7 bases; bases outside gene matches: 8. The CDR3 sequence is 14 residues long. The germline CDR1 and CDR2 sequences are SGHVS and FQNEAQ. CDR3: CASASGTGEQPQHF. CDR3 nucleotide sequence: TGTGCCAGCGCTTCGGGGACAGGGGAACAGCCCCAGCATTTT.

This chain joins TRBV5-1 and TRBJ2-3; 7 positions agree with TRBD2. The CDR3 contains 14 residues. Germline V gene lookup returns CDR1 SGHRS and CDR2 YFSETQ. V gave up 6 bases and J gave up 6 bases; unmatched junction bases: 10. In DNA, the CDR3 is TGCGCCAGCAAAGCGGGAATTACCATGGATACGCAGTATTTT. Translating gives CASKAGITMDTQYF. The variable domain in full, completed from reference TRBV5-1 and TRBJ2-3, reads KAGVTQTPRYLIKTRGQQVTLSCSPISGHRSVSWYQQTPGQGLQFLFEYFSETQRNKGNFPGRFSGRQFSNSRSEMNVSTLELGDSALYLCASKAGITMDTQYFGPGTRLTVL.